The 9 T cell receptor beta chains reported below all come from one sample, sequenced in a study of blood T cells in healthy people across ages. Using a J-beta primer mix together with a sample-barcoded 5' primer, a second PCR was run for roughly 6 to 12 cycles. TCRdb called the 5' RACE reads again in MiXCR, with one record for every CDR3 protein. The table has roughly 1,800,000 distinct CDR3 sequences, around half seen once; the top ten hold about 2.1%. Material for sequencing was blood. The receptors stem from a woman between 40 and 55 years old in good health.

This chain joins TRBV7-9 and TRBJ2-3, with unresolved D. This CDR3 is built from 15 residues. From germline, CDR1 is SEHNR and CDR2 FQNEAQ (reference sequence). Trimming removed 0 bases at V and 2 bases at J, with 9 bases between. DNA for the CDR3: TGTGCCAGCAGCTTAGCGTCAGTGAACACAGATACGCAGTATTTT. Its protein product is CASSLASVNTDTQYF.

This clonotype has a handful of counts. The chain has TRBV12-3 or TRBV12-4 and TRBJ1-2, with D maybe TRBD1 (6 bases). The CDR3 spans 11 residues. V dropped 7 bases and J dropped 6 bases, with 9 bases sitting between them. CDR3 residues: CASTGGHGYTF. DNA of the CDR3: TGTGCCAGCACCGGGGGCCATGGCTACACCTTC.

This clonotype showed up just a few times. The chain uses TRBV29-1 and TRBJ2-1; D is perhaps TRBD1 (6 bases). Germline V gene data show CDR1 as SQVTM and CDR2 as ANQGSEA. The V gene lost 0 bases and the J gene lost 1 base, with 7 bases spanning the gap. This CDR3 is 14 amino acids long. CDR3 region: CSVEDQGSYNEQFF. In nucleotides, the CDR3 is TGCAGCGTTGAAGACCAGGGGTCCTACAATGAGCAGTTCTTC.

The V gene is TRBV6-2 or TRBV6-3, the J gene TRBJ2-5; possibly TRBD1 for D (6 bases). V gave up 0 bases and J gave up 7 bases, with 27 bases separating them. The germline V gene encodes CDR1 MNHEY and CDR2 SVGEGT. The CDR3 consists of 19 residues. In nucleotides, the CDR3 is TGTGCCAGCAGTTACTCGTTTTCAGGGGCCGAATTGATGTGGTGGACCCAGTACTTC. Translation gives CASSYSFSGAELMWWTQYF.

The CDR3 nucleotides are TGTGCCAGCAGCCATCTCGACTTCTCCTACAATGAGCAGTTCTTC. Its protein is CASSHLDFSYNEQFF. This chain links TRBV14 with TRBJ2-1; unclear D gene. V lost 3 bases, J lost 0 bases, and 9 bases lay in between. Germline CDR1 is SGHDN and CDR2 is FVKESK. The CDR3 has 15 residues. Together with reference TRBV14 and TRBJ2-1, the CDR3 gives the full variable domain: EAGVTQFPSHSVIEKGQTVTLRCDPISGHDNLYWYRRVMGKEIKFLLHFVKESKQDESGMPNNRFLAERTGGTYSTLKVQPAELEDSGVYFCASSHLDFSYNEQFFGPGTRLTVL.

V and J are TRBV4-3 and TRBJ2-1; D is unresolved. The germline V and J ends were trimmed by 0 bases and 9 bases, with 21 bases remaining between them. In germline, CDR1 is LGHNA, CDR2 YSLEER. The CDR3 has 17 residues. CDR3 nucleotide sequence: TGCGCCAGCAGCCAAGATCTGGGGATGCCCCCTTTTGGTGAGCAGTTCTTC. It is translated as CASSQDLGMPPFGEQFF.

This sequence joins TRBV29-1 and TRBJ1-2; D is undetermined. CDR3 length: 15 amino acids. The V gene lost 4 bases and the J gene lost 2 bases, with 17 bases spanning the gap. The germline V gene has CDR1 SQVTM and CDR2 ANQGSEA. The CDR3 loop reads CSVVLGRGRNYGYTF. CDR3 nucleotides: TGCAGCGTTGTTTTAGGACGCGGGAGGAACTATGGCTACACCTTC.

A single count supports this clonotype. One junction end disagrees with the germline gene, perhaps due to a read error. The V gene is TRBV2, the J gene TRBJ2-3; D is possibly TRBD1 (6 bases). CDR1 is SNHLY, CDR2 FYNNEI, per germline. The CDR3 runs 14 residues. CDR3 protein: CASRTRGMTDMQYF. The CDR3 DNA sequence: TGTGCCAGCCGGACCAGGGGAATGACAGATATGCAGTATTTT.

This rearrangement joins TRBV24-1 to TRBJ1-4; 9 bases align to TRBD1. With V trimmed by 7 bases and J by 8 bases, 7 bases remained unmatched. In germline, CDR1 is KGHDR, CDR2 SFDVKD. There are 14 residues in the CDR3. For the CDR3, the DNA is TGTGCCACCAGCGAGGACAGGGGTGACGAAAAACTGTTTTTT. Encoded protein: CATSEDRGDEKLFF.